Each of the 31 T cell receptor beta chains below was sequenced from the same sample in a study of T-cell reconstitution after alpha-beta-depleted transplantation in children. The authors prepared the TCRbeta library with unique molecular identifiers. MiXCR was run by TCRdb on the PCR reads, yielding one entry per CDR3 protein. Here the sample spans 450,000 to 550,000 distinct CDR3 sequences, 11% being singletons. Material: PBMCs, mostly from graft donor cells, obtained 180 days after TCRalphabeta/CD19-depleted stem cell transplant. The receptors derive from a female patient between 2 and 15 years old who had a stem cell transplant for aplastic anemia, so the T cells may come from the graft donor.

The J gene is TRBJ2-1, the V gene TRBV27; no clear D. Trimming took 0 bases from V and 6 from J, leaving 9 bases between them. The CDR3 totals 14 residues. CDR1 is MNHEY and CDR2 is SMNVEV in the germline V gene (reference sequence). The CDR3 region has the DNA TGTGCCAGCAGTTTATCGCGCACTCCCAATGAGCAGTTCTTC. Translation gives CASSLSRTPNEQFF.

This clonotype was seen only a few times. This chain connects TRBV12-3 or TRBV12-4 to TRBJ1-2; 9 nucleotides align to TRBD1. The CDR3 covers 14 residues. The J segment lost 6 bases and the V segment lost 5 bases, leaving 7 bases of the junction unmatched. DNA of the CDR3: TGTGCCAGCAGTGTCTCCCGGACAGGGGATGGCTACACCTTC. Its protein is CASSVSRTGDGYTF.

This clonotype has just a few counts. The chain employs TRBV29-1 and TRBJ2-1, with no clear D. This CDR3 has 12 residues. V was shortened by 3 bases and J by 6 bases, with 9 bases between the two germline ends. From germline, CDR1 is SQVTM and CDR2 ANQGSEA. The CDR3 region has the DNA TGCAGCGTTGATTACATCTCCAATGAGCAGTTCTTC. Its protein is CSVDYISNEQFF.

The chain has TRBV7-9 and TRBJ2-6; D unclear. The germline V gene has CDR1 SEHNR and CDR2 FQNEAQ (reference sequence). Trimming shortened V by 2 bases and J by 2 bases, and 10 bases separated the two germline ends. The CDR3 totals 16 residues. The CDR3 is CASSLRLSAGANVLTF. The CDR3 bases are TGTGCCAGCAGCTTAAGACTTTCGGCTGGGGCCAACGTCCTGACTTTC.

The chain has TRBV7-2 and TRBJ1-2; TRBD1 is a possible D gene (6 bases). CDR3 length: 13 residues. CDR1 and CDR2 from the germline V gene are SGHTA and FQGNSA. The ends were cut back, 1 base at V and 7 bases at J, with 10 bases in the middle. CDR3 region: CASSLVGGGGYTF. In DNA, the CDR3 is TGTGCCAGCAGCTTAGTCGGGGGCGGTGGCTACACCTTC.

This clonotype has a handful of counts. The rearrangement links TRBV18 to TRBJ1-4; a possible D gene is TRBD1 (6 bases). The CDR3 loop spans 18 amino acids. The V gene lost 3 bases and the J gene lost 0 bases, with 17 bases spanning the gap. Germline CDR1 KGHSH, CDR2 LQKENI. The CDR3 sequence is CASSPEVPGAATNEKLFF. The CDR3, as DNA: TGTGCCAGCTCACCTGAAGTCCCGGGGGCCGCAACTAATGAAAAACTGTTTTTT.

CDR3 nucleotides: TGCAGTGCTAGAGATAGGGCGCGCGGCACCTACGAGCAGTACGTC. This sequence encodes CSARDRARGTYEQYV. This chain connects TRBV20-1 to TRBJ2-7; unclear D gene. Trimming took off 0 bases at V and 2 bases at J, with 14 bases between the two ends. This CDR3 has 15 residues. CDR1 is DFQATT, CDR2 SNEGSKA, per germline (reference sequence).

As concerns this clonotype: A much larger clone sits a single nucleotide away, making a read error possible. J is TRBJ2-3 and V is TRBV5-4; 8 bases are shared with TRBD2. Trimming cost V 10 bases and J 0 bases; bases outside gene matches: 16. The germline V gene encodes CDR1 SGHNT and CDR2 YYREEE (reference sequence). There are 17 residues in the CDR3. CDR3 DNA sequence: TGTGCCCCTGGCCCCCGGGAGGGCGGTTTTAGCACAGATACGCAGTATTTT. Protein: CAPGPREGGFSTDTQYF.

This chain uses TRBV19 with TRBJ1-1, with 8 bases aligning to TRBD1. CDR3 size: 14 residues. Germline CDR1 reads LNHDA; CDR2 reads SQIVND (reference sequence). Trimming at V came to 8 bases and at J to 1 base, leaving 6 bases not matched to a gene. The chain's CDR3 is CASFSGTGNTEAFF. In nucleotides, the CDR3 is TGTGCCAGTTTTTCCGGGACAGGGAACACTGAAGCTTTCTTT.

The chain couples TRBV12-3 or TRBV12-4 to TRBJ2-2; 10 bases map to TRBD2. The CDR3 consists of 16 residues. V lost 6 bases and J lost 3; bases outside the gene matches: 7. The CDR3 loop is CASSPKSGRDTGELFF. The DNA for the CDR3 is TGTGCCAGCAGCCCAAAGAGCGGGAGGGACACCGGGGAGCTGTTTTTT.

This clonotype has a count of ten or more. The V and J genes are TRBV7-8 and TRBJ2-3; 10 bases line up with TRBD2. V trimming: 5 bases; J trimming: 0 bases; junction bases outside the gene matches: 8. The CDR3 length is 17 residues. The germline V gene encodes CDR1 SGHVS and CDR2 FQNEAQ. The CDR3 DNA reads as TGTGCCAGCAGCGCACCTCTACTAGCGGGAAGCACAGATACGCAGTATTTT. As protein: CASSAPLLAGSTDTQYF.

This chain connects TRBV5-5 to TRBJ1-4, with 7 bases matching TRBD1. The CDR3 runs to 16 residues. The trim removed 1 base at V and 8 bases at J, leaving 11 bases unmatched. CDR1 SGHKS and CDR2 YYEKEE come from the germline V gene (reference sequence). The CDR3 loop reads CASSLYRDSREEKLFF. The DNA for the CDR3 is TGTGCCAGCAGCTTGTACCGGGACAGCAGGGAGGAAAAACTGTTTTTT.

This clonotype was observed a handful of times. CDR3 loop: CSVERGQGDTYEQYF. For the CDR3, the DNA is TGCAGCGTTGAAAGGGGACAGGGGGACACCTACGAGCAGTACTTC. This rearrangement joins TRBV29-1 to TRBJ2-7; 11 positions match TRBD1. Germline-derived CDR1 and CDR2 are SQVTM and ANQGSEA. Unmatched junction bases numbered 5, after V lost 2 bases and J lost 2 bases. The CDR3 loop spans 15 amino acids.

Only a few counts were recorded for this clonotype. This rearrangement joins TRBV7-9 to TRBJ1-5; D ambiguous. The V end was cut by 5 bases, the J end by 6 bases, with 17 bases between. This CDR3 comprises 15 residues. The V gene's germline CDR1 is SEHNR and CDR2 FQNEAQ (reference sequence). The CDR3 reads CASSPRGPRPQPQHF. The CDR3 nucleotides are TGTGCCAGCAGCCCCCGGGGTCCGCGCCCTCAGCCCCAGCATTTT.

This clonotype was seen ten or more times. J is TRBJ2-3 and V is TRBV5-1; TRBD2 matches at 13 bases. With 4 bases clipped from V and 2 bases from J, the junction kept 10 bases outside the gene matches. The length of the CDR3 is 18 residues. In germline, CDR1 is SGHRS, CDR2 YFSETQ. The CDR3 protein is CASSIPPGTSGTTDTQYF. The CDR3, as DNA: TGCGCCAGCAGCATCCCACCCGGGACTAGCGGGACCACAGATACGCAGTATTTT. Together with reference TRBV5-1 and TRBJ2-3, the CDR3 gives the full variable domain: KAGVTQTPRYLIKTRGQQVTLSCSPISGHRSVSWYQQTPGQGLQFLFEYFSETQRNKGNFPGRFSGRQFSNSRSEMNVSTLELGDSALYLCASSIPPGTSGTTDTQYFGPGTRLTVL.

This clonotype appeared a few times. J is TRBJ1-1 and V is TRBV4-2; 9 bases fit TRBD1. J gave up 5 bases and V 4 bases, and 8 bases lay outside the gene matches. CDR1 is LGHNA and CDR2 is YNFKEQ in the germline V gene. The CDR3 spans 15 residues. In nucleotides, the CDR3 is TGTGCCAGCAGCCTTGTACAGGGGGCGCGGACTGAAGCTTTCTTT. Its protein is CASSLVQGARTEAFF.

The chain has TRBV27 and TRBJ1-2, with TRBD1 matching 7 bases. This CDR3 is 15 amino acids long. Germline-derived CDR1 and CDR2 are MNHEY and SMNVEV (reference sequence). Trimming took 3 bases from V and 4 from J; bases not matched to a gene: 8. CDR3 DNA: TGTGCCAGCAGTTTTATGGGGACAGCAAGCTATGGCTACACCTTC. This encodes CASSFMGTASYGYTF.

This clonotype was seen only a few times. The rearrangement joins TRBV12-3 or TRBV12-4 to TRBJ2-1; 8 bases map to TRBD1. V dropped 8 bases and J dropped 5; count of bases not matched to a gene: 11. This CDR3 is 15 amino acids long. CDR3 residues: CASSVYPDRDNEQFF. The DNA for the CDR3 is TGTGCCAGCTCAGTTTACCCGGACAGGGACAATGAGCAGTTCTTC.

The sample holds many counts of this clonotype. V is TRBV7-2 and J is TRBJ2-2, with TRBD1 matching over 8 bases. Trimming removed 6 bases from V and 6 bases from J; junction bases left unmatched: 3. From germline, CDR1 is SGHTA and CDR2 FQGNSA. The CDR3 totals 13 residues. The CDR3 sequence is CASSPDRAGELFF. CDR3 DNA: TGTGCCAGCAGTCCGGACAGGGCCGGGGAGCTGTTTTTT.

This clonotype came up many times. The J gene is TRBJ1-5, the V gene TRBV12-3 or TRBV12-4; a possible D gene is TRBD1 (5 bases). V was cut by 1 base and J by 1 base, with 8 bases left in between. This CDR3 contains 15 residues. The CDR3 sequence is CASSLVGRSNQPQHF. The CDR3, as DNA: TGTGCCAGCAGTTTAGTGGGACGGAGCAATCAGCCCCAGCATTTT.

The chain recombines TRBV27 with TRBJ1-4, with D perhaps matching TRBD1 (5 bases). There are 16 residues in the CDR3. Germline assignment: CDR1 MNHEY and CDR2 SMNVEV (reference sequence). Trimming left V 4 bases short and J 0 bases short, with 12 bases between. The CDR3 DNA is TGTGCCAGCAGTTCTCACCCGACAGCAACTAATGAAAAACTGTTTTTT. Its protein is CASSSHPTATNEKLFF. The complete variable domain, with remaining parts taken from reference TRBV27 and TRBJ1-4, reads EAQVTQNPRYLITVTGKKLTVTCSQNMNHEYMSWYRQDPGLGLRQIYYSMNVEVTDKGDVPEGYKVSRKEKRNFPLILESPSPNQTSLYFCASSSHPTATNEKLFFGSGTQLSVL.

This clonotype was recorded once. The rearrangement uses TRBV18 and TRBJ1-5; no reliable D call. The V end was cut by 4 bases, the J end by 3 bases, with 13 bases between. Germline loops: CDR1 KGHSH, CDR2 LQKENI. The CDR3 spans 15 residues. The chain's CDR3 is CASSRIGLHNQPQHF. The CDR3 bases are TGTGCCAGCTCACGGATCGGGCTTCACAATCAGCCCCAGCATTTT.

Ten or more counts support this clonotype. This sequence joins TRBV9 and TRBJ2-1; TRBD2 matches 9 bases. Looked up from germline, CDR1 is SGDLS and CDR2 is YYNGEE. This CDR3 contains 15 residues. V lost 4 bases, J lost 2 bases, and 4 bases stayed unmatched. In nucleotides, the CDR3 is TGTGCCAGCAGCAGCGGGAGGACAACCTACAATGAGCAGTTCTTC. As protein: CASSSGRTTYNEQFF.

This chain joins TRBV29-1 and TRBJ2-7; 9 positions match TRBD2. Germline-derived CDR1 and CDR2 are SQVTM and ANQGSEA. The CDR3 sequence is 12 residues long. The V and J ends lost 5 bases and 4 bases, in that order; junction bases with no gene match: 3. CDR3 in amino acids: CSVLAGDYEQYV. The CDR3 coding sequence is TGCAGCGTTTTAGCGGGAGATTACGAGCAGTACGTC.

This clonotype has just a few counts. The chain links TRBV6-5 to TRBJ1-5; 8 bases map to TRBD1. The V gene's germline CDR1 is MNHEY and CDR2 SVGAGI. V lost 0 bases to trimming and J lost 4 bases; unmatched junction nucleotides: 5. There are 16 residues in the CDR3. The CDR3 nucleotides read TGTGCCAGCAGTTACTCGACGGACAGGGTGAATCAGCCCCAGCATTTT. It encodes CASSYSTDRVNQPQHF.

V and J are TRBV6-2 or TRBV6-3 and TRBJ2-7; no clear D gene. The germline V gene encodes CDR1 MNHEY and CDR2 SVGEGT. The CDR3 is 14 amino acids. V was shortened by 0 bases and J by 3 bases, with 9 bases between the two germline ends. CDR3 in amino acids: CASSYSKTDYEQYV. The CDR3 coding sequence is TGTGCCAGCAGTTACTCGAAAACAGACTACGAGCAGTACGTC.

This clonotype was observed at least ten times. The rearrangement joins TRBV12-3 or TRBV12-4 to TRBJ1-1, with D possibly matching TRBD1 (5 bases). V was trimmed by 6 bases and J by 1 base, leaving 15 bases between them. The CDR3 runs to 15 residues. The CDR3 DNA reads TGTGCCAGCAGCCCTACCCTAACAGGGAACACTGAAGCTTTCTTT. It codes for CASSPTLTGNTEAFF.

Only a few counts were recorded for this clonotype. CDR3: CSARGDPPGTSGANEQFF. CDR3 coding DNA: TGCAGTGCTAGAGGTGATCCTCCCGGGACTAGCGGGGCCAATGAGCAGTTCTTC. The chain joins TRBV20-1 to TRBJ2-1; TRBD2 matches 13 bases. J was trimmed by 6 bases and V by 1 base; bases with no gene match: 12. The length of the CDR3 is 18 residues. Looked up from germline, CDR1 is DFQATT and CDR2 is SNEGSKA (reference sequence).

The chain carries TRBV7-6 and TRBJ2-3; 8 bases are a match to TRBD2. CDR1 SGHVS and CDR2 FNYEAQ come from the germline V gene. The CDR3 totals 15 residues. V was clipped by 5 bases and J by 2 bases; unmatched bases: 6. The CDR3 DNA reads as TGTGCCAGCAGCCGGGGAGCGGGAGTCACAGATACGCAGTATTTT. This sequence encodes CASSRGAGVTDTQYF.

This clonotype was detected a few times. This sequence joins TRBV4-2 and TRBJ2-1; D might be TRBD2 (6 bases). Germline V CDR1 and CDR2: LGHNA, YNFKEQ. The CDR3 extends over 17 amino acids. Trimming cost V 1 base and J 10 bases, with 23 bases left between them. For the CDR3, the DNA is TGTGCCAGCAGCCAAGGAACTAGCTGGGGTATTACACTCGAGCAGTTCTTC. It codes for CASSQGTSWGITLEQFF.

This clonotype was recorded a few times. The V call is TRBV28, the J call TRBJ1-2; perhaps TRBD1 as D (6 bases). Germline CDR1 reads MDHEN; CDR2 reads SYDVKM. This CDR3 has 14 amino acids. V was shortened by 6 bases and J by 4 bases, with 15 bases between the two germline ends. CDR3 region: CASSSNTDSYGYTF. In DNA form, the CDR3 reads TGTGCCAGCAGCTCTAACACGGACAGCTATGGCTACACCTTC.